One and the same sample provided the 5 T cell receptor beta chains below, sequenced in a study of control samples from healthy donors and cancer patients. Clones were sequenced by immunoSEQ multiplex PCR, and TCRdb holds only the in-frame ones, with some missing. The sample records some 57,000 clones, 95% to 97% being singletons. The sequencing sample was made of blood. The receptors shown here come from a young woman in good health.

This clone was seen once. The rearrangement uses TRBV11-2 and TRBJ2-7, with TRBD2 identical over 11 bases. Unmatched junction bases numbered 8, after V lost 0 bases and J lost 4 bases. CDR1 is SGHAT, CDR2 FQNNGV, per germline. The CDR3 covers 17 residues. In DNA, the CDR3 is TGTGCCAGCAGCTTAGACCTACGACTAGCGGGAAAGTACGAGCAGTACTTC. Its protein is CASSLDLRLAGKYEQYF.

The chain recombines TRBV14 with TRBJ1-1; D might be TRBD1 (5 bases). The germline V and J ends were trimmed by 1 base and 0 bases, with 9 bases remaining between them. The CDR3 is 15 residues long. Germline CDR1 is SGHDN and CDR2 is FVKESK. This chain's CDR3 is CASSQARGMNTEAFF. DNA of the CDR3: TGTGCCAGCAGCCAAGCACGGGGGATGAACACTGAAGCTTTCTTT.

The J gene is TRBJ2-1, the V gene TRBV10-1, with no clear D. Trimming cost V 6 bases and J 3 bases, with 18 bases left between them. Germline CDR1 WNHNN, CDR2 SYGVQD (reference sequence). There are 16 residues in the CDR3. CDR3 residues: CASSPSDTPYYNEQFF. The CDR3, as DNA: TGCGCCAGCAGCCCTTCTGACACCCCTTACTACAATGAGCAGTTCTTC.

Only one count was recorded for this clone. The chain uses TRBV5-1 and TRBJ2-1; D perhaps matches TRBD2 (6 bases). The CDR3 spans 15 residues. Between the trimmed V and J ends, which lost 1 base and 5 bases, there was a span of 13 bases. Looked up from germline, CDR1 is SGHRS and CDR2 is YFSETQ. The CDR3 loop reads CASSLSGGINNEQFF. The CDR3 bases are TGCGCCAGCAGCTTGAGTGGAGGGATTAACAATGAGCAGTTCTTC.

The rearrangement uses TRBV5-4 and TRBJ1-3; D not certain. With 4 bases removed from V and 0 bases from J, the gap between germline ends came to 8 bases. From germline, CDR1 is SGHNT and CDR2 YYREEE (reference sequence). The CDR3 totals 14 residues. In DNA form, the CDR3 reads TGTGCCAGCAGCCGTGGTGCCTCTGGAAACACCATATATTTT. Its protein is CASSRGASGNTIYF.